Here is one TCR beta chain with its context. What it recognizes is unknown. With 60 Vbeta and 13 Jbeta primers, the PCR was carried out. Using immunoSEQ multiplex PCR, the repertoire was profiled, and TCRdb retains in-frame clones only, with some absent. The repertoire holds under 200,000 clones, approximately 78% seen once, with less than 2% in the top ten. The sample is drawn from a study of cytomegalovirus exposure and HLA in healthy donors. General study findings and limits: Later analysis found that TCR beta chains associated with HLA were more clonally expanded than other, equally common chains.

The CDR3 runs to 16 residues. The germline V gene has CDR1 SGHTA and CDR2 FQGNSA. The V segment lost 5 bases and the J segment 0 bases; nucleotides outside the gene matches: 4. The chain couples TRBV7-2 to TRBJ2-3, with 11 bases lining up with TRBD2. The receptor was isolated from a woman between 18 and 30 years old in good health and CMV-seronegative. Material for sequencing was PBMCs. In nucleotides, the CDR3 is TGTGCCAGCAGCCTGCGGACTAGCGGGAGCACAGATACGCAGTATTTT. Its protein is CASSLRTSGSTDTQYF.